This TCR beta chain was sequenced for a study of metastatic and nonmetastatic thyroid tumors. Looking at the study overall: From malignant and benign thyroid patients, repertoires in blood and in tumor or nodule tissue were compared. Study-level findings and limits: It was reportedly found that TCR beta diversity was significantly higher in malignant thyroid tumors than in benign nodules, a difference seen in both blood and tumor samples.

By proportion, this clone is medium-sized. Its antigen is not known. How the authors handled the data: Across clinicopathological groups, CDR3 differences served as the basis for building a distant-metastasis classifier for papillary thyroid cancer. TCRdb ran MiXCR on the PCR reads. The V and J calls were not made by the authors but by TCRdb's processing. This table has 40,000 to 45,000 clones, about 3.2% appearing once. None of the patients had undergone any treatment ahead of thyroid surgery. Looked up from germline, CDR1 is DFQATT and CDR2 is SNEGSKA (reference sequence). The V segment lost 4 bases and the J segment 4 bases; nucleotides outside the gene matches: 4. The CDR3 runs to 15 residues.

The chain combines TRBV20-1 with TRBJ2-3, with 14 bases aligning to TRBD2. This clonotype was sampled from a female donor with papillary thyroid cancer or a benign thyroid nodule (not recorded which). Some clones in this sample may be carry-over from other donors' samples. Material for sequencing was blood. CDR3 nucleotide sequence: TGCAGTGCTAAGACTAGCGGGAGGGAGGCAGATACGCAGTATTTT. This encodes CSAKTSGREADTQYF.